The T cell receptor beta chain described here comes from a study of T cells in Graves' hyperthyroidism and ophthalmopathy. This clonotype occurred many times. Its antigen remains unknown. TCR beta CDR3 regions were amplified from RNA transcripts. The HTBI primer set served for first-round RT-PCR of the TCR CDR3. One entry per CDR3 protein results from TCRdb running MiXCR on the multiplex PCR reads. The data hold some 550,000 distinct CDR3 sequences, with about a sixth observed a single time. Exclusion of a patient resulted from uncontrolled infection, other autoimmune disease, pregnancy or lactation. Study results and limitations: For ophthalmopathy, model prediction preceded onset by a median 6.5 months. Through a model of 13 V-J features, ophthalmopathy was separated from stable hyperthyroidism. Most clonotypes that expanded in the thyroid above 0.001 also showed up in blood.

After removal of 6 bases from V and 5 bases from J, the junction contained 9 bases not matched to a gene. The germline V gene encodes CDR1 SNHLY and CDR2 FYNNEI. The CDR3 consists of 15 residues. Sequencing input: blood. V gene TRBV2 combines with J gene TRBJ2-1; 8 positions match TRBD2. This clonotype was obtained from a woman aged 40 to 49 with Graves' ophthalmopathy. CDR3 DNA: TGTGCCAGCAGCCACGGGAGCGGGGGTCACAATGAGCAGTTCTTC. This translates into CASSHGSGGHNEQFF.